Sequencing of this T cell receptor beta chain was carried out in a study of vaccination and CD4 T cells after COVID-19. Study context: Two mRNA vaccine doses were given, either BNT162b2 or mRNA-1273. The cells were exposed to overlapping spike peptides originating from SARS-CoV-2, HCoV-NL63, HCoV-OC43 and HCoV-229E for stimulation.

Treatment in this sample: approximately 9-day PBMC culture with coronavirus spike peptide pools or control peptides (ViraFEST assay). Cultured CD4+ T-cell DNA underwent Oncomine TCR Beta short-read sequencing. TCRdb used MiXCR to reprocess the PCR reads, holding one entry per CDR3 protein. The data contain about 13,000 distinct CDR3 sequences, 40% to 45% of them singletons. Remarks on this clonotype: Its specificity is unknown.

The CDR3 is 12 residues long. Germline V gene lookup returns CDR1 KGHSH and CDR2 LQKENI. The V gene lost 2 bases and the J gene lost 2 bases, with 4 bases spanning the gap. What was sequenced was CD4+ T cells from blood, cultured in vitro. This receptor was identified in a human donor who had recovered from COVID-19. The chain has TRBV18 and TRBJ2-7; D is undetermined. The CDR3 reads CASSPGAYEQYF. In DNA form, the CDR3 reads TGTGCCAGCTCACCAGGGGCCTACGAGCAGTACTTC.